This T cell receptor beta chain was recovered during a study of technical replicates of blood from a few donors. Turning to this clone: The sample contains more than one DNA sequence encoding this CDR3.

V gave up 3 bases and J gave up 6 bases; unmatched junction bases: 2. The CDR3 has 13 residues. Germline V CDR1 and CDR2: KGHSH, LQKENI. Profiled with immunoSEQ multiplex PCR; TCRdb holds only in-frame clones, not every one. This table has around 73,000 clones, 90% appearing once. This receptor was taken from a human donor in good health. Some clones in this sample may be carry-over from other donors' samples. The material sequenced was PBMCs. J is TRBJ1-2 and V is TRBV18; 9 nucleotides agree with TRBD1. The CDR3 region is CASSPGQGDGYTF. In DNA, the CDR3 is TGTGCCAGCTCACCGGGACAGGGAGATGGCTACACCTTC. The variable domain in full, completed from reference TRBV18 and TRBJ1-2, reads NAGVMQNPRHLVRRRGQEARLRCSPMKGHSHVYWYRQLPEEGLKFMVYLQKENIIDESGMPKERFSAEFPKEGPSILRIQQVVRGDSAAYFCASSPGQGDGYTFGSGTRLTVV.